Listed here is a single TCR beta chain. The sample is drawn from a study of blood T cell repertoires in COVID-19. Repertoires were generated with immunoSEQ multiplex PCR, while TCRdb's copy carries only in-frame clones and drops some. Among around 180,000 clones, about 91% were seen once, and the ten largest hold approximately 4%. This clonotype was obtained from a woman aged 30 to 39 with acute or convalescent COVID-19. Source material: peripheral blood.

In nucleotides, the CDR3 is TGTGCCACCAGCAGCGTACCGGGGGTTACGCAGTATTTT. Translating gives CATSSVPGVTQYF. The chain recombines TRBV15 with TRBJ2-3; tentative D call: TRBD2 (6 bases). CDR3 length: 13 residues. Germline V gives CDR1 LNHNV, CDR2 YYDKDF (reference sequence). V was trimmed by 3 bases and J by 8 bases, leaving 12 bases between them.